This TCR beta chain was documented in a study of blood T cell repertoires in COVID-19 (TCRdb year 2020). Broadly, across the study: Samples from collaborators originated in the United States, Italy and Spain and spanned both the acute and convalescent phases of COVID-19. The prospective study material was composed of cDNA or gDNA derived from T cells, B-cell-depleted T cells, or PBMCs. Deeply sampled blood TCRbeta repertoires from subjects exposed to, actively infected with, or recovered from COVID-19 were included in the dataset. A freely available public database, intended as a resource for researchers studying the immune response to SARS-CoV-2, is where the repertoires were released. The samples were drawn from two sources: the first 160 participants of the ongoing ImmuneRACE study, and over 950 subjects contributed by 6 global collaborators. The sample metadata nearly always contained a de-identified subject ID, COVID-19 status, age in years and sex. Where available, HLA class I and class II types were obtained from metadata supplied by the sample provider rather than from assay-based typing.

At the junction V is shortened by 5 bases and J by 0 bases, with 13 bases in between. The CDR3 measures 15 amino acids from cysteine to phenylalanine. Of all the DNA, just the CDR3 is kept, 45 bases in frame from base 1. CDR1 SEHNR and CDR2 FQNEAQ are derived from the germline V gene (reference sequence). Study-wide conclusions, independent of this receptor: How much clinical and demographic metadata was included differed by source and by participant, and the metadata was provided uncurated.

TCRbeta CDR3 regions were amplified from genomic DNA using the immunoSEQ Assay, a bias-controlled multiplex PCR. In the paper's pipeline: The number of nucleated cells in each sample was estimated from the amplification of reference gene primers within the assay. Sequence reads were collapsed and filtered to measure the absolute abundance of every unique TCRbeta CDR3 rearrangement. For each sample, productive Simpson clonality was calculated as the square root of Simpson's diversity index across productive rearrangements. TCRdb carries this immuneACCESS record with in-frame sequences only. Its versions omit some clonotypes, under half of them owing to an unresolved V gene in the studies checked, with the rest unexplained. V and J calls and clone size follow that table, whereas D and trimming were derived from the DNA. The sample table records around 240,000 clones; almost 85% of these occur just once. Jointly, the top ten make up 1.5% to 2% of the sample.

Whole blood was collected in K2EDTA tubes by collaborating institutions according to the institutions' own protocols. For TCRbeta analysis, collaborators shipped samples as frozen whole blood, isolated PBMCs, or DNA extracted from either of those sample types. The sample holds a few counts of this clone. Its antigen remains undetermined. Nothing much larger sits one base from this clone, and base qualities are not available. This TCR derives from a woman of 80 years or more with acute or convalescent COVID-19. In this chain, TRBV7-9 is recombined with TRBJ1-1; the D gene identity is not certain. Sample: peripheral blood. DNA sequence: TGTGCCAGCAGCAGCGAACCCCCAGTGAACACTGAAGCTTTCTTT. This encodes CASSSEPPVNTEAFF. When the CDR3 is completed using the reference TRBV7-9 and TRBJ1-1 genes on either side, the full variable domain is DTGVSQNPRHKITKRGQNVTFRCDPISEHNRLYWYRQTLGQGPEFLTYFQNEAQLEKSRLLSDRFSAERPKGSFSTLEIQRTEQGDSAMYLCASSSEPPVNTEAFFGQGTRLTVV.